This T cell receptor (beta chain) was identified during a study of human T cells and chemical hapten exposure. Study results and limitations: Alopecia was present in the donors, so their immune response may differ from healthy people's. After DPC sensitization, TCRs above 1 in 1000 frequency showed no change.

Noted time point: patch test 3, about 24 weeks after DPC sensitization. Treatment specified: therapeutic diphenylcyclopropenone sensitization with weekly scalp DPC. Ahead of applying each patch test, blood was sampled. Suited to DPC and affected by alopecia, the donors ranged from 18 to 70 years old. This clonotype was recorded at least ten times. Antigen: not known. Trimming took 6 bases from V and 2 from J; bases not matched to a gene: 7. Germline V CDR1 and CDR2: MNHEY, SVGEGT. This CDR3 has 15 amino acids. Using its own MiXCR run on the RACE reads, TCRdb lists one record per CDR3 protein. The sample holds about 160,000 distinct CDR3 sequences, 25% to 30% seen once.

This chain uses TRBV6-2 or TRBV6-3 with TRBJ2-3; 8 bases align to TRBD2. The source was whole blood, collected in connection with sensitization to the hapten diphenylcyclopropenone (DPC). The receptor was derived from a young woman with alopecia areata. Some clones in this sample may be carry-over from other donors' samples. CDR3 sequence: CASSPRRGATDTQYF. The CDR3 DNA reads as TGTGCCAGCAGCCCCAGGCGGGGGGCCACAGATACGCAGTATTTT.